These 7 T cell receptor beta chains came from one sample sequenced in a study of cytomegalovirus exposure and HLA in healthy donors. The PCR had 60 Vbeta and 13 Jbeta primers. Sequencing was performed with immunoSEQ multiplex PCR; in TCRdb, only in-frame clones are kept and a portion is missing. The table includes some 190,000 clones, approximately 9.5% detected once. Sequenced material: PBMCs. These receptors were collected from a woman under 40 in good health and CMV-seropositive.

This clone was found a few times. This chain connects TRBV5-1 to TRBJ1-1, with unresolved D. V lost 6 bases to trimming and J lost 4 bases, with 16 bases between them. Germline CDR1 and CDR2: SGHRS and YFSETQ. This CDR3 contains 14 residues. The CDR3 loop reads CASTRGMPTTEAFF. The CDR3 coding sequence is TGCGCCAGCACCCGAGGAATGCCTACCACTGAAGCTTTCTTT.

As for this clone: The same CDR3 can be traced to other DNA sequences in this sample. J is TRBJ1-1 and V is TRBV5-4, with 7 bases lining up with TRBD1. CDR3 size: 14 residues. Germline V gene data show CDR1 as SGHNT and CDR2 as YYREEE (reference sequence). V lost 2 bases and J lost 1; bases outside the gene matches: 2. Written as DNA, the CDR3 is TGTGCCAGCAGCTTTAGGGGGCAGAACACTGAAGCTTTCTTT. Translation: CASSFRGQNTEAFF.

The chain joins TRBV27 to TRBJ2-1; TRBD2 might be the D (6 bases). Germline V gives CDR1 MNHEY, CDR2 SMNVEV (reference sequence). This CDR3 is 11 amino acids long. Trimming cost V 6 bases and J 10 bases, with 10 bases left between them. The CDR3 region is CASRFGGEQFF. The CDR3 DNA reads TGTGCCAGCAGATTCGGAGGGGAGCAGTTCTTC.

The chain is built from TRBV15 and TRBJ1-2; D unclear. Looked up from germline, CDR1 is LNHNV and CDR2 is YYDKDF (reference sequence). The CDR3 spans 15 residues. Trimming pared 0 bases from V and 2 bases from J, leaving 10 bases between. The CDR3 nucleotides read TGTGCCACCAGCAGAGATAGGAACAGAAACTATGGCTACACCTTC. Residues: CATSRDRNRNYGYTF.

This clone was observed a handful of times. The J gene is TRBJ2-2, the V gene TRBV5-1, with D possibly matching TRBD1 (5 bases). CDR3 length: 15 residues. The ends were cut back, 0 bases at V and 5 bases at J, with 11 bases in the middle. Germline CDR1 SGHRS, CDR2 YFSETQ. The CDR3 nucleotides read TGCGCCAGCAGCTTGGCCCCCAGGGAAACCGGGGAGCTGTTTTTT. Protein sequence: CASSLAPRETGELFF. The entire variable domain, with the rest obtained from reference TRBV5-1 and TRBJ2-2, is as follows: KAGVTQTPRYLIKTRGQQVTLSCSPISGHRSVSWYQQTPGQGLQFLFEYFSETQRNKGNFPGRFSGRQFSNSRSEMNVSTLELGDSALYLCASSLAPRETGELFFGEGSRLTVL.

This clone has a handful of counts. The rearrangement links TRBV4-2 to TRBJ2-7; a weak D match, TRBD2 (6 bases). Trimming removed 0 bases from V and 3 bases from J, with 27 bases in between. This CDR3 spans 20 amino acids. Germline V gene data show CDR1 as LGHNA and CDR2 as YNFKEQ. CDR3 sequence (DNA): TGTGCCAGCAGCCAAGAAGCGGACGTTGGGGGGTCCACCATCGTCTACGAGCAGTACTTC. This gives the protein CASSQEADVGGSTIVYEQYF.

This clone occurred a few times. V is TRBV27 and J is TRBJ1-1; weak D call: TRBD1 (5 bases). CDR3 size: 14 residues. The V gene's germline CDR1 is MNHEY and CDR2 SMNVEV (reference sequence). V lost 5 bases to trimming and J lost 5 bases, with 15 bases between them. DNA for the CDR3: TGTGCCAGCAGTCCCGGGGGGGTAGGAACTGAAGCTTTCTTT. This sequence encodes CASSPGGVGTEAFF.